Below, one T cell receptor (beta chain) is given with its context. Its antigen is unknown. This sample was taken from a study of T cells after yellow fever vaccination. The study's findings and limits: Weaker in magnitude, the secondary response showed a faster peak on day 5 versus 15. Shared CD4/CD8 clonotypes were a small share, likely from convergent recombination.

TCRdb reanalysed the 5' RACE reads using MiXCR and keeps one entry per CDR3 protein. The data hold 300,000 or so distinct CDR3 sequences, with 8.1% observed a single time. The sequence derives from a man younger than 30 who received the YFV17D yellow fever vaccine. The specimen comprised PBMCs, sampled about 41 days after the first yellow fever vaccination.

Written as DNA, the CDR3 is TGTGCCAGCAGCGTAGGAGTGGTTGCTGAAGCTTTCTTT. Protein: CASSVGVVAEAFF. V usage is TRBV9 and J usage is TRBJ1-1, with D unclear. In germline, CDR1 is SGDLS, CDR2 YYNGEE. The CDR3 extends over 13 amino acids. V gave up 0 bases and J gave up 6 bases, with 9 bases separating them. The variable domain in full, with the rest retrieved from reference TRBV9 and TRBJ1-1, is DSGVTQTPKHLITATGQRVTLRCSPRSGDLSVYWYQQSLDQGLQFLIQYYNGEERAKGNILERFSAQQFPDLHSELNLSSLELGDSALYFCASSVGVVAEAFFGQGTRLTVV.